This entry describes one TCR beta chain. The antigen is not known. The authors ran a second PCR of 7 to 11 cycles using a sample-barcoded 5' primer and a J-beta primer mix. TCRdb called the 5' RACE reads again in MiXCR, with one record for every CDR3 protein. The sample shows 650,000 to 800,000 distinct CDR3 sequences, roughly 44% of them seen only once. The germline V gene has CDR1 ENHRY and CDR2 SYGVKD. The CDR3 spans 14 residues. Trimming removed 2 bases at V and 0 bases at J, with 6 bases between. This entry comes from a study of blood T cells in healthy people across ages. Study-level findings and limits: Roughly linear age-related decline in beta diversity appeared, significant by age 40. The study found more naive CD4+ cells and higher diversity in long-lived than aged donors.

The draw of peripheral blood yielded roughly 10 milliliters from each donor. Every sample yielded at least 6.5 million isolated PBMCs. The sequence derives from a man between 60 and 75 years old in good health. The chain employs TRBV10-3 and TRBJ2-3; TRBD1 is a possible D gene (5 bases). The sample comprised blood. CDR3 sequence (DNA): TGTGCCATCAGTGAGGACAGAAGCACAGATACGCAGTATTTT. It yields the protein CAISEDRSTDTQYF.